This TCR beta chain was recorded in a study of human T cells and chemical hapten exposure. Study conclusions and caveats: TCRs above 1 in 1000 frequency stayed constant with DPC sensitization.

It was unfractionated whole blood from which total RNA was extracted. With V trimmed by 6 bases and J by 8 bases, 15 bases remained unmatched. Germline values: CDR1 SEHNR, CDR2 FQNEAQ (reference sequence). The CDR3 runs to 15 residues. Within the library, unique molecular identifiers were attached to each individual cDNA molecule. Authors' methods: The median was about 96,000 TCRs per sample, ranging 23,224 to 690,600. TCRdb re-analysed the 5' RACE reads in MiXCR, keeping a single row per CDR3 protein. TCRdb's processing, not the authors' own work, is the source of the V and J calls. Here the sample spans about 140,000 distinct CDR3 sequences, about 4.3% being singletons. There are many counts of this clonotype. Antigen: not known.

V and J are TRBV7-9 and TRBJ1-1, with 7 bases fitting TRBD1. This TCR was recovered from a female donor in good health. The CDR3 loop is CASSSDRPYGTEAFF. CDR3 bases: TGTGCCAGCAGTTCGGACAGGCCCTACGGAACGGAAGCTTTCTTT. Using reference TRBV7-9 and TRBJ1-1 for the parts outside the CDR3, the full variable domain is DTGVSQNPRHKITKRGQNVTFRCDPISEHNRLYWYRQTLGQGPEFLTYFQNEAQLEKSRLLSDRFSAERPKGSFSTLEIQRTEQGDSAMYLCASSSDRPYGTEAFFGQGTRLTVV.